A single sample is the source of the 18 T cell receptor beta chains below, sequenced in a study of blood T cell repertoires in COVID-19. Clones were sequenced by immunoSEQ multiplex PCR, and TCRdb holds only the in-frame ones, with some missing. Counted here are a few hundred thousand clones, 70% to 90% occurring once; the ten biggest clones make up under 8%. Sequencing was carried out using peripheral blood. These receptors all come from a young man who had recovered from COVID-19.

This chain's CDR3 is CASSLSSGRAHEQFF. Here the CDR3 DNA reads TGTGCCAGCAGCTTAAGTAGCGGGCGGGCCCATGAGCAGTTCTTC. J is TRBJ2-1 and V is TRBV7-9, with 7 nucleotides matching TRBD2. With 2 bases clipped from V and 8 bases from J, the junction kept 9 bases outside the gene matches. This CDR3 comprises 15 residues. In germline, CDR1 is SEHNR, CDR2 FQNEAQ (reference sequence).

The rearrangement joins TRBV23-1 to TRBJ2-4; maybe TRBD1 (6 bases). TRBV23-1 is an ORF, with its function uncertain. V was clipped by 7 bases and J by 2 bases, with 15 bases between them. The CDR3 extends over 15 amino acids. The chain's CDR3 is CASTYRANSKNIQYF. The CDR3 nucleotides are TGCGCCAGCACCTACAGGGCGAATTCCAAAAACATTCAGTACTTC.

V and J are TRBV3-1 (or the pseudogene TRBV3-2) and TRBJ2-1, with 7 bases lining up with TRBD2. CDR3 size: 17 residues. V lost 3 bases and J lost 1; bases outside the gene matches: 9. Per germline, CDR1 LGHDT and CDR2 YNNKEL (reference sequence). CDR3 sequence reads: CASSQYSRGSSYNEQFF. The DNA for the CDR3 is TGTGCCAGCAGCCAGTACTCGCGGGGGAGTTCCTACAATGAGCAGTTCTTC.

The chain combines TRBV6-5 with TRBJ1-1; D not certain. The CDR3 runs 14 residues. CDR1 is MNHEY and CDR2 is SVGAGI in the germline V gene. With 2 bases removed from V and 1 base from J, the gap between germline ends came to 8 bases. The CDR3 DNA is TGTGCCAGCAGTTACGCCAGGAAGAACACTGAAGCTTTCTTT. Protein sequence: CASSYARKNTEAFF.

This chain uses TRBV5-1 with TRBJ1-6, with 8 bases aligning to TRBD1. From germline, CDR1 is SGHRS and CDR2 YFSETQ. V gave up 0 bases and J gave up 0 bases; unmatched junction bases: 2. The CDR3 runs to 17 residues. CDR3 amino acids: CASSLETGGSYNSPLHF. As DNA, the CDR3 is TGCGCCAGCAGCTTGGAAACAGGGGGCTCCTATAATTCACCCCTCCACTTT.

The genes are TRBV5-4 and TRBJ1-2, with 9 nucleotides matching TRBD1. CDR1 is SGHNT and CDR2 is YYREEE in the germline V gene (reference sequence). With 4 bases clipped from V and 5 bases from J, the junction kept 9 bases outside the gene matches. There are 15 residues in the CDR3. The CDR3 DNA follows: TGTGCCAGCAGCACTTCCGGGACAGGGCCGTATGGCTACACCTTC. Encoded protein: CASSTSGTGPYGYTF.

This sequence joins TRBV19 and TRBJ1-2, with D unclear. Germline CDR1 and CDR2: LNHDA and SQIVND (reference sequence). Trimming took 4 bases from V and 3 from J, leaving 9 bases between them. This CDR3 is 13 amino acids long. The CDR3 sequence is CASSSGPYYGYTF. Written as DNA, the CDR3 is TGTGCCAGTAGTAGTGGCCCCTACTATGGCTACACCTTC.

V gene TRBV5-5 combines with J gene TRBJ1-2; weak D call: TRBD1 (5 bases). The CDR3 has 15 amino acids. Germline values: CDR1 SGHKS, CDR2 YYEKEE (reference sequence). V was trimmed by 1 base and J by 3 bases, leaving 13 bases between them. The CDR3 is CASSLFSTVDYGYTF. In DNA, the CDR3 is TGTGCCAGCAGCTTGTTTTCGACAGTGGACTATGGCTACACCTTC.

This chain links TRBV3-1 (or the pseudogene TRBV3-2) with TRBJ1-2, with no clear D. Germline V gene data show CDR1 as LGHDT and CDR2 as YNNKEL (reference sequence). The V end was cut by 2 bases, the J end by 7 bases, with 11 bases between. The CDR3 has 13 amino acids. CDR3 residues: CASSQNRGSGYTF. CDR3 nucleotides: TGTGCCAGCAGCCAAAATCGGGGTTCTGGCTACACCTTC.

This chain connects TRBV24-1 to TRBJ2-5; tentatively, D is TRBD2 (5 bases). The germline V and J ends were trimmed by 4 bases and 5 bases, with 16 bases remaining between them. CDR3 length: 15 residues. Per the germline V gene, CDR1 is KGHDR and CDR2 is SFDVKD. As DNA, the CDR3 is TGTGCCACCAGTGACGCAAAGGGTCCGGGGGAGACCCAGTACTTC. Translated: CATSDAKGPGETQYF.

The genes are TRBV12-5 and TRBJ2-1; 7 positions match TRBD1. The trim removed 1 base at V and 8 bases at J, leaving 8 bases unmatched. Germline CDR1 and CDR2: LGHNT and FRNRAP. The CDR3 loop spans 15 amino acids. CDR3 sequence: CASGLGQGEKDEQFF. In DNA, the CDR3 is TGTGCTAGTGGTTTGGGACAGGGCGAGAAGGATGAGCAGTTCTTC. The full variable domain, completed using reference TRBV12-5 and TRBJ2-1, is DARVTQTPRHKVTEMGQEVTMRCQPILGHNTVFWYRQTMMQGLELLAYFRNRAPLDDSGMPKDRFSAEMPDATLATLKIQPSEPRDSAVYFCASGLGQGEKDEQFFGPGTRLTVL.

The V and J genes are TRBV18 and TRBJ1-1; the D gene is possibly TRBD1 (6 bases). There are 15 residues in the CDR3. V was shortened by 3 bases and J by 2 bases, with 13 bases between the two germline ends. The V gene's germline CDR1 is KGHSH and CDR2 LQKENI. The chain's CDR3 is CASSPPGQFNTEAFF. The CDR3 coding sequence is TGTGCCAGCTCACCCCCCGGACAGTTTAACACTGAAGCTTTCTTT.

V is TRBV29-1 and J is TRBJ2-3; possible D gene TRBD2, 7 bases. This CDR3 contains 17 residues. V lost 7 bases, J lost 3 bases, and 26 bases lay in between. The V gene's germline CDR1 is SQVTM and CDR2 ANQGSEA. The CDR3 sequence: CSALQGGIGWVTDTQYF. Written as DNA, the CDR3 is TGCAGCGCCCTACAGGGAGGGATCGGATGGGTAACAGATACGCAGTATTTT.

This chain's CDR3 is CASSGVAWETQYF. CDR3 DNA sequence: TGTGCCAGCAGTGGGGTAGCGTGGGAGACCCAGTACTTC. The rearrangement uses TRBV27 and TRBJ2-5; weak D call: TRBD2 (5 bases). This CDR3 region has 13 residues. Trimming cost V 5 bases and J 5 bases, with 12 bases left between them. The germline V gene has CDR1 MNHEY and CDR2 SMNVEV (reference sequence).

The J gene is TRBJ1-5, the V gene TRBV6-5; 8 bases are a match to TRBD1. The V gene's germline CDR1 is MNHEY and CDR2 SVGAGI. This CDR3 comprises 13 residues. V lost 6 bases to trimming and J lost 7 bases; unmatched junction nucleotides: 5. CDR3: CASSYRGGQPQHF. The CDR3 DNA sequence: TGTGCCAGCAGCTACAGGGGGGGACAGCCCCAGCATTTT.

The rearrangement links TRBV4-1 to TRBJ1-1, with a weak D call TRBD1 (6 bases). The CDR3 covers 12 residues. The ends were cut back, 4 bases at V and 5 bases at J, with 8 bases in the middle. Germline V gene data show CDR1 as MGHRA and CDR2 as YSYEKL. The CDR3 region has the DNA TGCGCCAGCAGCCGGGGGCAAACTGAAGCTTTCTTT. This translates into CASSRGQTEAFF.

V and J are TRBV5-5 and TRBJ2-7; D is possibly TRBD1 (6 bases). The CDR3 contains 12 residues. CDR1 and CDR2 (germline): SGHKS, YYEKEE (reference sequence). V gave up 2 bases and J gave up 4 bases, with 7 bases separating them. The CDR3 spells CASSFQGYEQYF. The DNA for the CDR3 is TGTGCCAGCAGCTTTCAGGGGTACGAGCAGTACTTC. The full variable domain, in which reference TRBV5-5 and TRBJ2-7 provide the parts outside the CDR3, is DAGVTQSPTHLIKTRGQQVTLRCSPISGHKSVSWYQQVLGQGPQFIFQYYEKEERGRGNFPDRFSARQFPNYSSELNVNALLLGDSALYLCASSFQGYEQYFGPGTRLTVT.

The genes are TRBV29-1 and TRBJ2-3, with D hard to call. This CDR3 region has 13 residues. The V end lost 3 bases, the J end lost 1 base, and 8 bases lay between the germline ends. Looked up from germline, CDR1 is SQVTM and CDR2 is ANQGSEA. Here the CDR3 DNA reads TGCAGCGTTGATGCGGTTGGCACAGATACGCAGTATTTT. Translating it yields CSVDAVGTDTQYF.